This T cell receptor (beta chain) was sequenced in a study of blood T cell repertoires in COVID-19. Here immunoSEQ multiplex PCR was the method, and the copy in TCRdb shows in-frame clones only, minus some. The data contain under 55,000 clones, about 88% of them seen just once; the ten biggest clones take up 3.5% to 5%. Trimming removed 4 bases at V and 6 bases at J, with 7 bases between. This CDR3 has 11 amino acids. Germline V gene sequence: CDR1 MNHEY, CDR2 SVGAGI. This chain joins TRBV6-5 and TRBJ2-7; unclear D gene. Sequenced sample: peripheral blood. The TCR was taken from a human donor in a cohort sampled during active COVID-19. The CDR3 spells CASSSTGEQYF. The CDR3 region has the DNA TGTGCCAGCAGTTCCACGGGCGAGCAGTACTTC.